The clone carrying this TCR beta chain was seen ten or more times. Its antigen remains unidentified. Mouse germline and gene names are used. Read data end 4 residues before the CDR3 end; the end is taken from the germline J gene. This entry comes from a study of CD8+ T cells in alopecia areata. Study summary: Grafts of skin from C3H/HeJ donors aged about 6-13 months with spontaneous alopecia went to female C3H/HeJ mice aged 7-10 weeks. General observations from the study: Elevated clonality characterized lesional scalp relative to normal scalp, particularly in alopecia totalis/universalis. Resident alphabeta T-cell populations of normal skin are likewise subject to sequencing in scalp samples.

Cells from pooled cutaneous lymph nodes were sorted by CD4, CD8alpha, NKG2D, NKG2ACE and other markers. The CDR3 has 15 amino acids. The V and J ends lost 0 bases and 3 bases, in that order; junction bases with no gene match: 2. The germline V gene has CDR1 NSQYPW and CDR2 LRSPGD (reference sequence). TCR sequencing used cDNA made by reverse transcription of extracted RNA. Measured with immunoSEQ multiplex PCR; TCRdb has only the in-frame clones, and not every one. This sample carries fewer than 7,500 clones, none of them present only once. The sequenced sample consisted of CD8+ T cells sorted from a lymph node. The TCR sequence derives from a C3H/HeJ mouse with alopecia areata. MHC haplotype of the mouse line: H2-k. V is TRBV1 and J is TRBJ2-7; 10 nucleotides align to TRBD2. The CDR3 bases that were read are TGCACCTGCAGTGCAGACTGGGGGGGCATCTAT. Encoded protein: CTCSADWGGIY. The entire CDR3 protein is CTCSADWGGIYEQYF.